The 14 T cell receptor beta chains below all came from one sample that was sequenced in a study of cytomegalovirus exposure and HLA in healthy donors. A multiplex PCR was run with 60 Vbeta primers and 13 Jbeta primers. Repertoires were generated with immunoSEQ multiplex PCR, while TCRdb's copy carries only in-frame clones and drops some. The table includes 160,000 or so clones, about 80% detected once. Sequencing was done on a sample of PBMCs. These receptors were collected from a man younger than 30 in good health and CMV-seropositive.

This chain joins TRBV5-6 and TRBJ2-7; no clear D. The CDR3 extends over 12 amino acids. V was clipped by 1 base and J by 6 bases, with 8 bases between them. Per germline, CDR1 SGHDT and CDR2 YYEEEE. As DNA, the CDR3 is TGTGCCAGCAGCTTGCGAGCGCCCGAGCAGTACTTC. Encoded protein: CASSLRAPEQYF.

The J gene is TRBJ2-4, the V gene TRBV28; D is possibly TRBD2 (6 bases). Germline CDR1 is MDHEN and CDR2 is SYDVKM. The V end was cut by 4 bases, the J end by 0 bases, with 13 bases between. CDR3 length: 16 amino acids. The CDR3 spells CASSSSGSIAKNIQYF. CDR3 nucleotide sequence: TGTGCCAGCAGTTCATCCGGGAGTATAGCCAAAAACATTCAGTACTTC.

With respect to this clone: The sample holds other DNA sequences that translate to the same CDR3. V is TRBV6-1 and J is TRBJ1-1; no clear D gene. This CDR3 spans 12 amino acids. Trimming removed 1 base at V and 5 bases at J, with 5 bases between. Per germline, CDR1 MNHNS and CDR2 SASEGT. As DNA, the CDR3 is TGTGCCAGCAGTGAAGGCGGGACTGAAGCTTTCTTT. Its protein is CASSEGGTEAFF.

J is TRBJ2-1 and V is TRBV4-1; TRBD2 matches at 14 bases. This CDR3 region has 16 residues. The V gene's germline CDR1 is MGHRA and CDR2 YSYEKL. V shed 1 base, J shed 9 bases, and the junction held 5 bases outside the gene matches. CDR3 sequence: CASSQVGLAGDSEQFF. CDR3 DNA sequence: TGCGCCAGCAGCCAAGTGGGACTAGCGGGAGATTCTGAGCAGTTCTTC.

This clone was observed a single time. The gene calls are TRBV19 and TRBJ2-7; 7 nucleotides align to TRBD1. The J segment lost 6 bases and the V segment lost 8 bases, leaving 7 bases of the junction unmatched. This CDR3 region has 12 residues. Germline assignment: CDR1 LNHDA and CDR2 SQIVND (reference sequence). CDR3 nucleotide sequence: TGTGCCAGTTCGACAGGGATGGGCGAGCAGTACTTC. This sequence encodes CASSTGMGEQYF.

The chain is built from TRBV2 and TRBJ2-3, with 7 nucleotides matching TRBD2. The V segment lost 3 bases and the J segment 3 bases; nucleotides outside the gene matches: 9. Germline CDR1 SNHLY, CDR2 FYNNEI. The CDR3 runs to 16 residues. Here the CDR3 reads CASSDPSGRRTDTQYF. The DNA for the CDR3 is TGTGCCAGCAGTGATCCTAGCGGTAGGAGGACAGATACGCAGTATTTT.

The chain employs TRBV28 and TRBJ1-5; the D gene is possibly TRBD1 (5 bases). V lost 7 bases and J lost 8, with 18 bases in between. CDR1 MDHEN and CDR2 SYDVKM come from the germline V gene. This CDR3 region has 14 residues. The CDR3 DNA is TGTGCCAGCAAGGGCAGGGCGGGGGGGGAGCCCCAGCATTTT. Protein: CASKGRAGGEPQHF. The variable domain in full, completed from reference TRBV28 and TRBJ1-5, reads DVKVTQSSRYLVKRTGEKVFLECVQDMDHENMFWYRQDPGLGLRLIYFSYDVKMKEKGDIPEGYSVSREKKERFSLILESASTNQTSMYLCASKGRAGGEPQHFGDGTRLSIL.

The CDR3 DNA reads TGTGCCAGCAGGCAGGGGGGCACCTACGAGCAGTACTTC. Protein sequence: CASRQGGTYEQYF. The V and J genes are TRBV14 and TRBJ2-7; D perhaps matches TRBD1 (7 bases). The CDR3 consists of 13 residues. The V gene lost 6 bases and the J gene lost 2 bases, with 11 bases spanning the gap. The germline V gene has CDR1 SGHDN and CDR2 FVKESK.

This clone was seen only once. The chain couples TRBV29-1 to TRBJ2-2, with a weak D call TRBD1 (6 bases). The V gene's germline CDR1 is SQVTM and CDR2 ANQGSEA. CDR3 size: 14 residues. V was cut by 5 bases and J by 7 bases, with 17 bases left in between. Written as DNA, the CDR3 is TGCAGCGTTCCAGGGGACAATACGGGCGGGGAGCTGTTTTTT. This gives the protein CSVPGDNTGGELFF.

This chain uses TRBV5-4 with TRBJ2-5; D perhaps matches TRBD1 (5 bases). Germline-derived CDR1 and CDR2 are SGHNT and YYREEE (reference sequence). This CDR3 region has 13 residues. V lost 0 bases to trimming and J lost 4 bases, with 7 bases between them. In DNA, the CDR3 is TGTGCCAGCAGCTTGGGGGGCCGAGAGACCCAGTACTTC. Translated, it gives CASSLGGRETQYF.

The gene calls are TRBV20-1 and TRBJ1-2; D unclear. The CDR3 runs 11 residues. V dropped 6 bases and J dropped 5 bases, with 10 bases sitting between them. In germline, CDR1 is DFQATT, CDR2 SNEGSKA (reference sequence). The CDR3 DNA reads as TGCAGTGCAGAGGGTCAGTATGGCTACACCTTC. It yields the protein CSAEGQYGYTF.

V and J are TRBV2 and TRBJ2-5; 7 nucleotides line up with TRBD1. The assigned J gene may be wrong: the sequence end matches TRBJ2-7 better. The CDR3 covers 15 residues. Germline V gene sequence: CDR1 SNHLY, CDR2 FYNNEI. The CDR3 reads CASSEGWTGTYEQYF. The CDR3 nucleotides are TGTGCCAGCAGTGAAGGCTGGACAGGAACCTACGAGCAGTACTTC.

The chain has TRBV28 and TRBJ1-2; the D gene is possibly TRBD1 (5 bases). From germline, CDR1 is MDHEN and CDR2 SYDVKM. V was shortened by 6 bases and J by 3 bases, with 17 bases between the two germline ends. This CDR3 spans 15 amino acids. The CDR3 here is CASSPLGETYYGYTF. The CDR3 coding sequence is TGTGCCAGCAGCCCGTTAGGGGAAACATACTATGGCTACACCTTC.

The chain is built from TRBV19 and TRBJ1-5, with 9 positions matching TRBD1. Unmatched junction bases numbered 2, after V lost 5 bases and J lost 6 bases. Germline V gene lookup returns CDR1 LNHDA and CDR2 SQIVND (reference sequence). The CDR3 runs 13 residues. The CDR3 spells CASSRTGVQPQHF. For the CDR3, the DNA is TGTGCCAGTAGTCGGACAGGGGTTCAGCCCCAGCATTTT. The full variable domain, in which reference TRBV19 and TRBJ1-5 provide the parts outside the CDR3, is DGGITQSPKYLFRKEGQNVTLSCEQNLNHDAMYWYRQDPGQGLRLIYYSQIVNDFQKGDIAEGYSVSREKKESFPLTVTSAQKNPTAFYLCASSRTGVQPQHFGDGTRLSIL.